This T cell receptor (beta chain) was found in a study of OX40 agonist ivuxolimab in advanced cancers. Turning to the overall study: Ivuxolimab was a fully human IgG2 agonistic monoclonal antibody targeting the costimulatory receptor OX40 (CD134). Patients were allowed to have had prior anti-PD-1, anti-PD-L1 or anti-CTLA-4 therapy, and 30% to 50% of the dose-escalation patients had previously received checkpoint inhibitors. The purpose of peripheral TCRbeta sequencing was to test whether ivuxolimab changed TCR sequence diversity and led to clonal T-cell expansion. The dose-escalation cohort was over 70% male with a mean age of roughly 62 years, ranging from about 23 to 85. The monotherapy dose-escalation portion (N = 52 patients) of the phase I ivuxolimab trial is reported in the paper. Of the approximately 50 dose-escalation patients, hepatocellular carcinoma was present in about 20, melanoma in about 15, renal cell carcinoma in 9 and head and neck cancer in 9. Partial responses occurred in three dose-escalation patients, of whom one had hepatocellular carcinoma and two had cutaneous melanoma. Intravenous ivuxolimab was administered to patients every 2 weeks at six dose levels: 0.01, 0.1, 0.3, 1.5, 3 and 10 mg/kg.

Genomic DNA was isolated from the sorted cells so that the TCRbeta CDR3 region could be sequenced. TCRbeta CDR3 regions were sequenced using the immunoSEQ Assay. This is the immuneACCESS table as TCRdb keeps it, with only in-frame sequences that have V and J called. A part of the clones is gone; compared with another copy, unresolved V genes explain less than half, and the rest is unexplained. This sample gives about 59,000 clones in total; about four fifths of them show up just once. Together, the top ten hold around 30% of the sample. General conclusions and limits of the study: Which antigens the clonally expanded peripheral T cells were specific for was not determined. Low levels of normalized T-cell clonal expansion were also seen in some nonresponding patients. At doses of 0.1 to 3.0 mg/kg, clonal expansion of both CD4+ and CD8+ T cells in blood was seen between baseline and week 6. In the 0.1-3.0 mg/kg groups, partial responders were among the patients with the lowest normalized peripheral clonal expansion, particularly in CD8+ T cells. After ivuxolimab, CD8+ T cells had more expanded clones than CD4+ T cells on average.

For this clone: Its target antigen remains unknown. No per-base quality is available; no much larger clone lies one base away.

The CDR3 numbers 13 residues from cysteine through phenylalanine. The read is trimmed to its CDR3 DNA, 39 bases read in frame from base 1. Looking up the germline V gene (reference sequence) yields CDR1 LNHDA and CDR2 SQIVND. The germline ends are 9 bases apart after V is trimmed by 3 bases and J by 7 bases. The trial excluded patients who had a history of autoimmune disease or were on systemic immunosuppression. In every dose cohort, peripheral blood was drawn for TCR sequencing at baseline, cycle 4 day 1, and cycle 7 day 1. Samples were obtained from an open-label, multicenter, first-in-human phase I dose-escalation trial of ivuxolimab. The trial enrolled adults with locally advanced or metastatic head and neck squamous cell, hepatocellular, melanoma or renal cell carcinoma. Before TCR sequencing, CD4+ and CD8+ T cells were separately sorted from peripheral blood.

The sequence derives from an adult with an advanced solid tumor such as melanoma, head and neck, liver or kidney cancer. This chain is built from TRBV19 and TRBJ1-4; TRBD1 is a weak D gene call, 6 bases matching. The sample consisted of CD4+ or CD8+ T cells sorted from blood, taken in a trial of the OX40 agonist ivuxolimab. In nucleotide form, the sequence is TGTGCCAGTAGTATCACAGGGATTGAAAAACTGTTTTTT. Translated, it gives CASSITGIEKLFF.